These 5 T cell receptor beta chains came from one sample sequenced in a study of blood T cell repertoires in COVID-19. TCRdb's copy holds only in-frame clones and misses some; the assay was immunoSEQ multiplex PCR. The table shows 50,000 to 65,000 clones, with over 90% occurring only once. Sequencing was done on a sample of peripheral blood. These receptors were taken from a man aged 50-59 years with active COVID-19.

The genes are TRBV6-2 or TRBV6-3 and TRBJ2-3; 9 bases map to TRBD1. CDR3 size: 17 residues. Germline V gene lookup returns CDR1 MNHEY and CDR2 SVGEGT. The ends lost 2 bases at V and 3 bases at J; junction bases unmatched: 9. The CDR3 sequence: CASSYRTGDVRTDTQYF. In nucleotides, the CDR3 is TGTGCCAGCAGTTACAGGACAGGGGACGTTAGGACAGATACGCAGTATTTT.

The chain employs TRBV5-1 and TRBJ2-7; D perhaps matches TRBD1 (6 bases). V was shortened by 4 bases and J by 7 bases, with 18 bases between the two germline ends. Germline CDR1 and CDR2: SGHRS and YFSETQ. The CDR3 loop spans 14 amino acids. CDR3 loop: CASSPQQGAGEQYF. The CDR3 bases are TGCGCCAGCAGCCCCCAACAGGGAGCCGGAGAGCAGTACTTC.

The genes are TRBV19 and TRBJ1-5, with D maybe TRBD1 (5 bases). Deletions cut 1 base from V and 1 base from J, with 8 bases between. Germline V gene lookup returns CDR1 LNHDA and CDR2 SQIVND (reference sequence). The CDR3 runs to 15 residues. CDR3 nucleotides: TGTGCCAGTAGTATAGTCAGGGCAAGCAATCAGCCCCAGCATTTT. Translated: CASSIVRASNQPQHF. The full variable domain, with the rest looked up from reference TRBV19 and TRBJ1-5, is DGGITQSPKYLFRKEGQNVTLSCEQNLNHDAMYWYRQDPGQGLRLIYYSQIVNDFQKGDIAEGYSVSREKKESFPLTVTSAQKNPTAFYLCASSIVRASNQPQHFGDGTRLSIL.

The chain uses TRBV2 and TRBJ2-3; 7 bases align to TRBD2. The CDR3 extends over 14 amino acids. From germline, CDR1 is SNHLY and CDR2 FYNNEI. Trimming cost V 5 bases and J 0 bases; bases outside gene matches: 2. CDR3 coding DNA: TGTGCCAGCAGTATTAGCGGGAGCACAGATACGCAGTATTTT. Encoded protein: CASSISGSTDTQYF.

This chain links TRBV5-1 with TRBJ2-7; 10 bases line up with TRBD2. Trimming took 6 bases from V and 6 from J; bases not matched to a gene: 9. The CDR3 extends over 14 amino acids. Germline lookup yields CDR1 SGHRS and CDR2 YFSETQ. The CDR3 spells CASKESLAGVEQYF. The DNA for the CDR3 is TGCGCCAGCAAGGAGTCCCTAGCGGGAGTCGAGCAGTACTTC.